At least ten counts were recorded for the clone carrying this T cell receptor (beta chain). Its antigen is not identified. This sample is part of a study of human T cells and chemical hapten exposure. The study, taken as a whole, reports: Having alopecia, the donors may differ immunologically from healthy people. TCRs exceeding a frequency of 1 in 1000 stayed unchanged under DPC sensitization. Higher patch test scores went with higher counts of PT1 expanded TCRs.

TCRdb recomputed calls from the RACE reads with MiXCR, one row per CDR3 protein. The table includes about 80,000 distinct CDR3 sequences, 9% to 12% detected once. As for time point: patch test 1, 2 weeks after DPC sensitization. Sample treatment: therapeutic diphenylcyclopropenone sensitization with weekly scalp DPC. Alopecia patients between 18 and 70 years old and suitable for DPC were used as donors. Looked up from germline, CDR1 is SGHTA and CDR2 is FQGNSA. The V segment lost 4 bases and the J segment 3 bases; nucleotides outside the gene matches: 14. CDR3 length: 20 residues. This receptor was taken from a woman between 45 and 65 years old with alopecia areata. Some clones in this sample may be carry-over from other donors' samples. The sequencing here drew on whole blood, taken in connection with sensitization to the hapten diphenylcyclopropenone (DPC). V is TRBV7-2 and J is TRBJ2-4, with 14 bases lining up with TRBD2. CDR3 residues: CASSSDSGTSGSGGKNIQYF. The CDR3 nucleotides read TGTGCCAGCAGCTCCGACTCCGGGACTAGCGGGAGCGGGGGCAAAAACATTCAGTACTTC.